This T cell receptor beta chain was sequenced in a study of blood T cell repertoires in COVID-19. Study-wide context: PBMCs, B-cell-depleted T cells, or T cells provided the cDNA or gDNA that made up the material.

Methods used by the authors: Nucleated cell number was recorded as an estimate derived from reference gene primer amplification. Method: immunoSEQ multiplex PCR; TCRdb's copy keeps in-frame clones and lacks some. V and J calls and clone size come straight from that table; D and trimming were deduced from the DNA. Of hundreds of thousands of clones in the sample, 87% were seen once. Germline V gene sequence: CDR1 SEHNR, CDR2 FQNEAQ (reference sequence). Trimming left V 1 base short and J 7 bases short, with 13 bases between. The length of the CDR3 is 15 residues. The V call is TRBV7-9, the J call TRBJ1-4; D is undetermined. The sequencing sample was made of PBMCs or T cells enriched from blood (not recorded which). The origin of this receptor is a woman between 25 and 40 years old who had recovered from COVID-19. The CDR3, as DNA: TGTGCCAGCAGCTTAGGTTTGTCCTCGGGTGAAAAACTGTTTTTT. This sequence encodes CASSLGLSSGEKLFF.